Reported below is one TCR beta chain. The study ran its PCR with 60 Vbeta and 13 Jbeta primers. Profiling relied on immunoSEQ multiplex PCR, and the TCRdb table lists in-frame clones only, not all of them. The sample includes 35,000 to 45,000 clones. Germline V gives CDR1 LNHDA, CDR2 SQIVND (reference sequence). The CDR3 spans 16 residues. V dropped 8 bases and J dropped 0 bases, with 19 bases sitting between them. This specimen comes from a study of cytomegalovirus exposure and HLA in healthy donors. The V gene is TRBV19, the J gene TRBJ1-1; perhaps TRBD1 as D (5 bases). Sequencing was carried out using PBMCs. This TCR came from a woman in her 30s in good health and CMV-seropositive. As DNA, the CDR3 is TGTGCCAGTGGGGCCTTGGGTCCGCAGATGAACACTGAAGCTTTCTTT. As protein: CASGALGPQMNTEAFF.